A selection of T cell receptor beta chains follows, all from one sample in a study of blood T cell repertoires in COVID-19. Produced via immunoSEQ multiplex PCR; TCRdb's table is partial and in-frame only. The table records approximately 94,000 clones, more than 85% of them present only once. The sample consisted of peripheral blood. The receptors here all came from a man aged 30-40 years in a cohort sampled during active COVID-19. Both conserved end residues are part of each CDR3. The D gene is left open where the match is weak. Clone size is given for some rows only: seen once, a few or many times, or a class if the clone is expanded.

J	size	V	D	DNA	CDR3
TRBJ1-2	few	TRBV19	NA	TGTGCCACTACCCCCCGCAGGGATGGAGGCTACACCTTC	CATTPRRDGGYTF
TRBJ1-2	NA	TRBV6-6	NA	TGTGCCAGCAGTACAGATACATCCAAGGGCTACACCTTC	CASSTDTSKGYTF
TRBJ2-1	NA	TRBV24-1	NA	TGTGCCACCTGCTTGGGAGAACCCGAGGTTGAGCAGTTCTTC	CATCLGEPEVEQFF
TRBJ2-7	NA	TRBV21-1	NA	TGTGCCAGCAGCAAACCCGCTTTGGAGCGCCCCCCCTCCTACGAGCAGTACTTC	CASSKPALERPPSYEQYF
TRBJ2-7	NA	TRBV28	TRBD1	TGTGCCAGCAGTTTATTGGACAGGGGCGAGCAGTACTTC	CASSLLDRGEQYF
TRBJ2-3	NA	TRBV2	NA	TGTGCCAGCACCGTTTCTACAGGACCAGATACGCAGTATTTT	CASTVSTGPDTQYF
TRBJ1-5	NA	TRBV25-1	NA	TGTGCCAGCCGAGACAGTCCCAATCAGCCCCAGCATTTT	CASRDSPNQPQHF
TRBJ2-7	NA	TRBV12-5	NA	TGTGCTAGTGGTTTAGCGGCAAGGGACGAGCAGTACTTC	CASGLAARDEQYF
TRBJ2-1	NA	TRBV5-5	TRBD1	TGTGCCAGCAGCTTATTTCCCGGGACAGGGGGCACTCGGGGCCTTCGGGAGCAGTTCTTC	CASSLFPGTGGTRGLREQFF
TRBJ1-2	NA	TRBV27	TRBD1	TGTGCCAGCAGTTCAGGGGGATGGGGCTACACCTTC	CASSSGGWGYTF
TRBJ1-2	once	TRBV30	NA	TGTGCCTGGAGTCCAGGACAAGCTAACTATGGCTACACCTTC	CAWSPGQANYGYTF
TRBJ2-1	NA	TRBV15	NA	TGTGCCACCAGCAGAGATCGAGCGGTGACTGACAATGAGCAGTTCTTC	CATSRDRAVTDNEQFF
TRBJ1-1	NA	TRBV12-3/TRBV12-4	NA	TGTGCCAGCAGACCGGGGTATCGGTGGAAAGCTTTCTTT	CASRPGYRWKAFF
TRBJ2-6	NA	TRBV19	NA	TGTGCCAGTAGTACAGGGGCTGGGGCCAACGTCCTGACTTTC	CASSTGAGANVLTF
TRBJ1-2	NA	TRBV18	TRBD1	TGTGCCAGCACCCCAGGACAGGAGGACTATGGCTACACCTTC	CASTPGQEDYGYTF
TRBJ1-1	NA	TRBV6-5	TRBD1	TGTGCCAGCATCAGGGCAGGGGGCACTGAAGCTTTCTTT	CASIRAGGTEAFF
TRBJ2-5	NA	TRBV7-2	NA	TGTGCCAGCACAGGGGTTTGGGAGACCCAGTACTTC	CASTGVWETQYF
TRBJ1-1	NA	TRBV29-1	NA	TGCAGCGTTGAAGGTCGGGCTGAAGCTTTCTTT	CSVEGRAEAFF
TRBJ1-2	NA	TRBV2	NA	TGTGCCAGCAGTGAATCCAGGGAGGATGGCTACACCTTC	CASSESREDGYTF
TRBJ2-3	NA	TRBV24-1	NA	TGTGCCACCAGTGTTTCGGGGCTAGCGGATACGCAGTATTTT	CATSVSGLADTQYF
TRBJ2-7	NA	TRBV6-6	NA	TGTGCCACCCGGACCGGGAGATCCTACGAGCAGTACTTC	CATRTGRSYEQYF
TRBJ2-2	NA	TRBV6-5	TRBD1	TGTGCCAGCCACTCGGGACAGGGCAAGACCGGGGAGCTGTTTTTT	CASHSGQGKTGELFF
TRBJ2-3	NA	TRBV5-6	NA	TGTGCCAGCAGCTTGACAGGAGTAGTAGATACGCAGTATTTT	CASSLTGVVDTQYF
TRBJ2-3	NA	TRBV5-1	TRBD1	TGCGCCAGCAGCCGGGACAGGGCCACAGATACGCAGTATTTT	CASSRDRATDTQYF
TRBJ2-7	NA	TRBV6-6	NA	TGTGCCAGCACCCAGGACAGCGCGGCCTACGAGCAGTACTTC	CASTQDSAAYEQYF
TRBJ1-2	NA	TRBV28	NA	TGTGCCAGCAGGCCCCGTAGGGGTGGCTACACCTTC	CASRPRRGGYTF
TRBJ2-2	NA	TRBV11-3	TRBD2	TGTGCCAGCAGCTCCTCTGGGGGGGAATGGGCCGGGGAGCTGTTTTTT	CASSSSGGEWAGELFF
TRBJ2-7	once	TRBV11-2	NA	TGTGCCAGCAGTATGGGCGGGGCCTACGAGCAGTACTTC	CASSMGGAYEQYF
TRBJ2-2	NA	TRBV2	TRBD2	TGTGCCAGCAGAGACGGAACTAGCGGGGGGACCGGGGAGCTGTTTTTT	CASRDGTSGGTGELFF
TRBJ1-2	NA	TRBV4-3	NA	TGCGCCAGCAGCCAAGAAATCGGGGGGCGAGCGGGCCCGGCTCGCTACTATGGCTACACCTTC	CASSQEIGGRAGPARYYGYTF
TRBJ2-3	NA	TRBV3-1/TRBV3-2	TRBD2	TGTGCCAGCGCTCCGGGCGGGACTAGAGCCACAGATACGCAGTATTTT	CASAPGGTRATDTQYF
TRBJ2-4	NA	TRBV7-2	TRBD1	TGTGCCAGCACCTCACAGGGGGCACGGGACATTCAGTACTTC	CASTSQGARDIQYF
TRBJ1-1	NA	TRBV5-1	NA	TGCGCCAGCAGCCGCACAGGGCTGAACACTGAAGCTTTCTTT	CASSRTGLNTEAFF
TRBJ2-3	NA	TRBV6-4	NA	TGTGCCAGCAGTGACTCGAGGGCAGGTTCAGATACGCAGTATTTT	CASSDSRAGSDTQYF
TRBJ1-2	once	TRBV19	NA	TGTGCCAGCTCTACAGGGTTCAACTATGGCTACACCTTC	CASSTGFNYGYTF
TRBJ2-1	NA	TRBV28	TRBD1	TGTGCCAGCAGTTCCGGACAGGGTCAAAAGTTCTTC	CASSSGQGQKFF
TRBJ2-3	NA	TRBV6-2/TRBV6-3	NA	TGTGCCAGCAGTTACAGCGGGCGCCCGCGCACAGATACGCAGTATTTT	CASSYSGRPRTDTQYF
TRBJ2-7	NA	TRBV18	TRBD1	TGTGCCAGCTCACCCGACAGGGTTTCAAACGAGCAGTACTTC	CASSPDRVSNEQYF
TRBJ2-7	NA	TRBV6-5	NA	TGTGCCAGCAGTTACCAGTCCGTTGATGTTCCCTACGAGCAGTACTTC	CASSYQSVDVPYEQYF
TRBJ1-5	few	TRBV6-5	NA	TGTGCCAGCAGCGCCAGTGGGGGGGTCAATCAGCCCCAGCATTTT	CASSASGGVNQPQHF
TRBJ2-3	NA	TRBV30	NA	TGTGCCGAGGGTTATTCTAGCACAGATACGCAGTATTTT	CAEGYSSTDTQYF
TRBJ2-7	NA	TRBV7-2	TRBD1	TGTGCCAGCAGCTCCGGGACAGGGCACTACGAGCAGTACTTC	CASSSGTGHYEQYF
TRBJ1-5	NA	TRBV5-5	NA	TGTGCCAGCAGCTTTTACGGGGATCAGCCCCAGCATTTT	CASSFYGDQPQHF
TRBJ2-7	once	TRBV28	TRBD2	TGTGCCAGCAGCTCGATAGCGGGGGGCGGGTACGAGCAGTACTTC	CASSSIAGGGYEQYF
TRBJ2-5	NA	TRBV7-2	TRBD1	TGTGCCAGCAGCCATGCTGGGGGAGGACAGGGATTAGCCCAGTACTTC	CASSHAGGGQGLAQYF
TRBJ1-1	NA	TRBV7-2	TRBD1	TGTGCCAGCAGCCCACGGACAGGACCGAACACTGAAGCTTTCTTT	CASSPRTGPNTEAFF
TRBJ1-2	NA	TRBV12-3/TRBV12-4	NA	TGTGCCAGCCAGGGAAACTATGGCTACACCTTC	CASQGNYGYTF
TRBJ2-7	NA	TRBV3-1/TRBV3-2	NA	TGTGCCAGCAGCTATGAGAGCGGCCGGGACGAGCAGTACTTC	CASSYESGRDEQYF
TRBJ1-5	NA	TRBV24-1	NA	TGTGCCACCAGTGATTCCAGGGAGGGCAATCAGCCCCAGCATTTT	CATSDSREGNQPQHF
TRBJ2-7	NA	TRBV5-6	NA	TGTGCCAGCAGCTTAATCGCCGCGGGTTACGAGCAGTACTTC	CASSLIAAGYEQYF
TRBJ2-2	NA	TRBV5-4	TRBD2	TGTGCCAGCAGCTCCGAACCTAGCGGGGGAAACACCGGGGAGCTGTTTTTT	CASSSEPSGGNTGELFF
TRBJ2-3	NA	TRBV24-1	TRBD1	TGTGCCACCAGTGATCCCAGGGGGACGGATACGCAGTATTTT	CATSDPRGTDTQYF
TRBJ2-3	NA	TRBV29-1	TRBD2	TGCAGCGCCCGGACTAGGTTTACAGATACGCAGTATTTT	CSARTRFTDTQYF
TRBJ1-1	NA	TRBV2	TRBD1	TGTGCCAGCATCCCAGGGGGACAGGGAATAGGAGGAACTGAAGCTTTCTTT	CASIPGGQGIGGTEAFF
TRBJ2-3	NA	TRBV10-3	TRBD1	TGTGCCATCATGGGACAGCACACAGATACGCAGTATTTT	CAIMGQHTDTQYF
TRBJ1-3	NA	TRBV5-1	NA	TGCGCCAGCAGCTTGGAAACAGGGTCTGGAAACACCATATATTTT	CASSLETGSGNTIYF